This T cell receptor (beta chain) was obtained from a study of preoperative IRX-2 immunotherapy in early breast cancer (dated by TCRdb to the late 2010s). Taken with the paper, the label for treatment or condition translates to: preoperative locoregional IRX-2 cytokine immunotherapy. The samples were obtained from a phase Ib study that tested preoperative, locoregional IRX-2 cytokine immunotherapy designed to prime immune responses. Before surgery, IRX-2 was given to the donors, who were patients with early-stage breast cancer. The method was the immunoSEQ multiplex PCR assay. As stored in TCRdb, this immuneACCESS dataset retains in-frame rearrangements with V and J assigned. A fraction of the clones does not appear; measured against another copy, unresolved V genes explain less than half of the discrepancy, and the remainder lacks a known reason. Present in this sample are about 26,000 clones, about 75% of which were seen just once. The ten largest account for 6% to 8% of the sample.

Measured from the cysteine to the phenylalanine, the CDR3 is 15 residues long. The sequence is cut down to CDR3 DNA, 45 bases in frame from base 1. According to the germline V gene, CDR1 reads MRHNA and CDR2 reads SNTAGT. From V the trimming removes 7 bases and from J it removes 5 bases, while the gene matches leave 8 bases of the junction unaccounted for. As regards this clone: The antigen this receptor binds is unknown. Per-base quality was not reported, and no clone a single base away is much larger than it.

The receptor's source is a human donor with breast cancer. The material sequenced was lymph node tissue, taken after IRX-2 immunotherapy. The V and J segments used are TRBV6-4 and TRBJ2-5; TRBD1 agrees with 12 junctional bases. The sequenced DNA is TGTGCCAGCAACCCCGGGGACAGGGGGCGGGAGACCCAGTACTTC. Its translation is CASNPGDRGRETQYF.